This section outlines one T cell receptor beta chain sequence together with its context. As yet, its antigen is unknown. These data originate in a study of T cell repertoires in cytomegalovirus infection. MiXCR, run by TCRdb on the reads, gives a single entry per CDR3 protein. The sample contains a few hundred thousand distinct CDR3 sequences, approximately 25% of which appear only once. The CDR3 consists of 15 residues. V dropped 6 bases and J dropped 2; count of bases not matched to a gene: 4. Germline-derived CDR1 and CDR2 are SNHLY and FYNNEI. Study results and caveats: Predominance within the ex vivo response was attributable to HLA-C-restricted CMV-specific TCR beta clonotypes.

This TCR was recovered from a human donor in good health (CMV status not recorded). Some clones in this sample may be carry-over from other donors' samples. V gene TRBV2 combines with J gene TRBJ2-2; 9 nucleotides match TRBD1. Sequenced sample: PBMCs. The chain's CDR3 is CASRRQGGNTGELFF. The DNA of the CDR3 is TGTGCCAGCAGAAGACAGGGGGGAAACACCGGGGAGCTGTTTTTT.